This T cell receptor beta chain was documented in a study of CD8+CD57+ T cells in acquired aplastic anemia (dated by TCRdb to the late 2010s). With regard to the full study: A mean of 3.2 ug of DNA, ranging from roughly 0.18 to 30 ug, was extracted from sorted CD4+ and CD8+ cells. Study-wide conclusions, independent of this receptor: Roughly 31 CD8+ CDR3 sequences were shared between patients and controls but appeared highly expressed in patients and within their immunodominant clones. CD8+ Simpson's diversity did not differ significantly between patients and healthy controls (P=0.060).

Clipping removes 5 bases from V and 7 bases from J, with 8 as the unmatched junction base count. CDR1 and CDR2 (LNHDA, SQIVND) derive from the germline V gene (reference sequence). Measured from the cysteine to the phenylalanine, the CDR3 is 15 residues long. Only the CDR3 region is kept as DNA, spanning 45 bases read in frame from base 1. TCR beta VDJ combination and CDR3 sequence profiling used genomic DNA as the template. An Illumina HiSeq 2000 was the platform used for TCR repertoire sequencing. In the source study's methods: Repertoire assessment relied on Simpson's diversity index, CDR3 size and DJ length profiles, and TRBV/TRBJ rearrangement plots. The immunodominant clone was defined as the most abundant DNA sequence in deep sequencing data. CDR3 amino acid sequences were checked for sharing between subjects and were compared against published repertoires and the VDJdb database. TCRdb's own reprocessing of the public reads used fastp at Q25 and MiXCR and kept productive beta chains. Each entry is one CDR3 protein sequence, shown with its most common DNA and genes. The V and J calls here are based on TCRdb, not the publication. The sample table records about 190,000 distinct CDR3 sequences; less than 65% of these occur just once. The ten largest clonotypes hold approximately 44% of the sample.

In this study, sorted CD4+ and CD8+ T cells from the blood of healthy subjects and of severe aplastic anemia patients had their TCR repertoires deep-sequenced. Ficoll-Paque density gradient centrifugation was used to isolate peripheral blood mononuclear cells. CD4+ and CD8+ T cells were sorted by FACS or magnetic beads before DNA extraction. As concerns this clonotype: What antigen it recognizes has not been identified. Base qualities are missing; no much larger clone stands one base away.

The rearranged chain carries TRBV19 and TRBJ2-4; 10 nucleotides in the junction match TRBD1. This receptor was identified in a human donor with severe aplastic anemia or a healthy control (not recorded which). Sequenced sample: sorted CD4+, CD8+, or CD8+CD57+ T cells (not recorded which) from PBMCs. The CDR3 reads as follows: CASSPLTGGMNIQYF. The sequenced DNA: TGTGCCAGTAGTCCCCTGACAGGGGGCATGAACATTCAGTACTTC.